This record concerns one TCR beta chain sequence. The antigen remains unidentified. This specimen comes from a study of radiotherapy plus CTLA-4 blockade in lung cancer. Study overall: 15% to 20% of enrolled patients responded objectively, and roughly 30% had disease control.

Profiled with immunoSEQ multiplex PCR; TCRdb holds only in-frame clones, not every one. The sample has roughly 76,000 clones, just under 75% seen once. Regarding the study as a whole: Early clone dynamics of blood T cells, plus interferon-beta, reportedly predicted response best. Expansion in blood of tumor-derived TCR clones was seen after radiotherapy plus ipilimumab.

Sequenced here: peripheral blood, sampled from a patient treated with radiotherapy plus ipilimumab. The TCR comes from a human donor with non-small cell lung cancer whose response to radiotherapy plus ipilimumab could not be evaluated.

CDR3 amino acids: CASSPLPGEETQYF. The CDR3, as DNA: TGCGCCAGCAGCCCACTTCCAGGGGAAGAGACCCAGTACTTC. V is TRBV5-1 and J is TRBJ2-5, with a possible D match to TRBD1 (6 bases). The V end was cut by 4 bases, the J end by 3 bases, with 13 bases between. The CDR3 has 14 amino acids. The germline gives CDR1 SGHRS, CDR2 YFSETQ.